This T cell receptor beta chain appears in the sequencing data of a study of cytomegalovirus exposure and HLA in healthy donors. Vbeta (60) and Jbeta (13) primers were used in the PCR. Repertoires were generated with immunoSEQ multiplex PCR, while TCRdb's copy carries only in-frame clones and drops some. The table shows around 130,000 clones, with around 82% occurring only once. V gave up 3 bases and J gave up 6 bases, with 12 bases separating them. CDR3 size: 14 residues. Germline CDR1 and CDR2: PRHDT and FYEKMQ (reference sequence). Findings and limits, study-wide: Other equally common chains were less clonally expanded than HLA-associated TCR beta chains, a later analysis showed.

Concerning this clone: Its specificity is unknown.

This clonotype was obtained from a boy younger than 18 in good health and CMV-seronegative. The sample comprised PBMCs. This sequence joins TRBV13 and TRBJ2-4; a possible D gene is TRBD1 (6 bases). The CDR3 reads CASSFEGGGNIQYF. CDR3 coding DNA: TGTGCCAGCAGCTTCGAAGGGGGTGGAAACATTCAGTACTTC. Using reference TRBV13 and TRBJ2-4 for the parts outside the CDR3, the full variable domain is AAGVIQSPRHLIKEKRETATLKCYPIPRHDTVYWYQQGPGQDPQFLISFYEKMQSDKGSIPDRFSAQQFSDYHSELNMSSLELGDSALYFCASSFEGGGNIQYFGAGTRLSVL.